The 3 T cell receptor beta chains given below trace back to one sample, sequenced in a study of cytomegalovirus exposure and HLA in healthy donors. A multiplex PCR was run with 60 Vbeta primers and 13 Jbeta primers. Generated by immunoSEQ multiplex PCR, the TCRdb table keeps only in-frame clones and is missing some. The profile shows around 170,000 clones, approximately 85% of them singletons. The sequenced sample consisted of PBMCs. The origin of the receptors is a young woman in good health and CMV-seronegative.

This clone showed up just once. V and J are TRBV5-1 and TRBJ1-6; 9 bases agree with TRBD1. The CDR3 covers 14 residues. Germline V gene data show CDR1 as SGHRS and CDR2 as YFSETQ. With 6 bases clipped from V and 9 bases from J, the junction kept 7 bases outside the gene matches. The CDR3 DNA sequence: TGCGCCAGCACAGGACAGGGGATCGGTTCACCCCTCCACTTT. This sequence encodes CASTGQGIGSPLHF.

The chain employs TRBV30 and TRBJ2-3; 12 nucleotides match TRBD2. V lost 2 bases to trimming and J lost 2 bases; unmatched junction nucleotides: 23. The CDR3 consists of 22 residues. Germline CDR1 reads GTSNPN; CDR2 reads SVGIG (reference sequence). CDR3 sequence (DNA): TGTGCCTGGAGTTTGCCCCCCGATCCCCAAGCTAGCGGGAGGGCCTACACAGATACGCAGTATTTT. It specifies CAWSLPPDPQASGRAYTDTQYF.

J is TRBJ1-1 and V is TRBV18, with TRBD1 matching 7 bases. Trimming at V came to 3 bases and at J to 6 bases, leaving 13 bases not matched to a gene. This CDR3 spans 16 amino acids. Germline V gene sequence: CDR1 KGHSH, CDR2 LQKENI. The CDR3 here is CASSPPNRGQMAEAFF. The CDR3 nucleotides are TGTGCCAGCTCACCTCCAAATAGGGGGCAGATGGCTGAAGCTTTCTTT.